A single sample is the source of the 17 T cell receptor beta chains below, sequenced in a study of T-cell reconstitution after alpha-beta-depleted transplantation in children. Unique molecular identifiers were incorporated during preparation of the TCRbeta library. In TCRdb, the PCR reads were re-called with MiXCR into one record per CDR3 protein. Of some 290,000 distinct CDR3 sequences detected, 9.9% appear once; the ten largest clones hold roughly a tenth. The specimen was PBMCs from the stem cell graft donor, collected from the stem cell graft. These receptors were collected from a human donor who donated a stem cell graft to a child with SCID.

About this clonotype: An end of the junction does not agree with germline; a read error may underlie this. V usage is TRBV7-7 and J usage is TRBJ2-2, with 8 bases matching TRBD1. This CDR3 has 14 residues. Germline V gives CDR1 SSHAT, CDR2 FNYEAQ (reference sequence). CDR3 sequence (DNA): TGTGCTAGCAGTTGGGACAGGACCACCGGGGAGCTGTTTTTT. Encoded protein: CASSWDRTTGELFF.

This rearrangement joins TRBV9 to TRBJ2-7; 8 nucleotides match TRBD1. The length of the CDR3 is 15 residues. The V gene end was trimmed by 0 bases and the J gene end by 7 bases; junction bases not matched to a gene: 9. The germline V gene has CDR1 SGDLS and CDR2 YYNGEE. This CDR3 reads CASSVETGVTNEQYF. Here the CDR3 DNA reads TGTGCCAGCAGCGTAGAGACAGGGGTGACTAATGAGCAGTACTTC.

This clonotype has a count of ten or more. The rearrangement links TRBV7-8 to TRBJ2-2, with D possibly being TRBD1 (5 bases). The CDR3 is 13 residues long. The V end was cut by 6 bases, the J end by 5 bases, with 10 bases between. CDR1 SGHVS and CDR2 FQNEAQ come from the germline V gene. The CDR3 loop reads CASRRDRTGELFF. DNA of the CDR3: TGTGCCAGCAGACGTGACAGAACCGGGGAGCTGTTTTTT.

This clonotype was picked up a small number of times. The chain joins TRBV9 to TRBJ2-7; 10 nucleotides agree with TRBD2. Trimming at V came to 4 bases and at J to 6 bases, leaving 10 bases not matched to a gene. The CDR3 runs 15 residues. Germline assignment: CDR1 SGDLS and CDR2 YYNGEE. The CDR3 reads CASSSGLADPTEQYF. The CDR3 bases are TGTGCCAGCAGCTCCGGACTAGCGGATCCCACCGAGCAGTACTTC.

This clonotype was detected a few times. The chain links TRBV3-1 to TRBJ1-4; D is perhaps TRBD1 (6 bases). This CDR3 region has 16 residues. With 2 bases removed from V and 8 bases from J, the gap between germline ends came to 18 bases. In germline, CDR1 is LGHDT, CDR2 YNNKEL (reference sequence). CDR3 amino acids: CASSQRAQGLLEKLFF. The CDR3 nucleotides are TGTGCCAGCAGCCAAAGGGCACAGGGTCTCTTAGAAAAACTGTTTTTT.

This clonotype was seen more than once but under ten times. J is TRBJ1-2 and V is TRBV12-3 or TRBV12-4; a weak D match, TRBD1 (5 bases). V was trimmed by 6 bases and J by 8 bases, leaving 16 bases between them. The CDR3 totals 13 residues. The CDR3: CASRGDGLEGYTF. In DNA, the CDR3 is TGTGCCAGCAGGGGGGACGGCCTTGAGGGCTACACCTTC.

This clonotype has a handful of counts. The V and J genes are TRBV7-8 and TRBJ2-1; D unresolved. The V end lost 1 base, the J end lost 4 bases, and 8 bases lay between the germline ends. CDR1 and CDR2 (germline): SGHVS, FQNEAQ. This CDR3 region has 14 residues. As DNA, the CDR3 is TGTGCCAGCAGCTTAGAGTTGGAGTACAATGAGCAGTTCTTC. It yields the protein CASSLELEYNEQFF.

In this sample, this clonotype turned up many times. The CDR3 DNA sequence: TGCGCCAGCAGCTTGACGACAGGGGCCAACGGGGAGCTGTTTTTT. Protein sequence: CASSLTTGANGELFF. The chain is built from TRBV5-1 and TRBJ2-2, with 8 nucleotides matching TRBD1. With V trimmed by 1 base and J by 7 bases, 6 bases remained unmatched. Germline-derived CDR1 and CDR2 are SGHRS and YFSETQ. The CDR3 length is 15 residues.

The chain employs TRBV18 and TRBJ1-1; D not resolved. V was clipped by 5 bases and J by 6 bases, with 13 bases between them. Per the germline V gene, CDR1 is KGHSH and CDR2 is LQKENI. The CDR3 covers 13 residues. As DNA, the CDR3 is TGTGCCAGCTCAAGCAAGAAAGGCGCTGAAGCTTTCTTT. Protein sequence: CASSSKKGAEAFF.

The chain is built from TRBV15 and TRBJ2-1, with D tentatively TRBD2 (6 bases). The CDR3 covers 16 residues. Deletions cut 1 base from V and 2 bases from J, with 12 bases between. Germline CDR1 reads LNHNV; CDR2 reads YYDKDF (reference sequence). The CDR3 bases are TGTGCCACCAGCAGAGTTGGGACTGGGGCCTACAATGAGCAGTTCTTC. It encodes CATSRVGTGAYNEQFF.

The chain recombines TRBV13 with TRBJ2-3; D uncertain. The germline V and J ends were trimmed by 0 bases and 8 bases, with 12 bases remaining between them. The CDR3 covers 14 residues. Per germline, CDR1 PRHDT and CDR2 FYEKMQ (reference sequence). CDR3 sequence: CASSLGVVLGTQYF. The DNA for the CDR3 is TGTGCCAGCAGCTTAGGCGTTGTGTTGGGTACGCAGTATTTT.

This clonotype has more than one count but fewer than ten. This chain links TRBV5-1 with TRBJ1-4; D might be TRBD1 (6 bases). This CDR3 is built from 15 residues. The ends were cut back, 0 bases at V and 5 bases at J, with 11 bases in the middle. Per the germline V gene, CDR1 is SGHRS and CDR2 is YFSETQ. CDR3 bases: TGCGCCAGCAGCTTGGACGGGACACAGAATGAAAAACTGTTTTTT. Its translation is CASSLDGTQNEKLFF.

The chain links TRBV18 to TRBJ2-1; D gene ambiguous. V gave up 1 base and J gave up 7 bases, with 8 bases separating them. CDR3 length: 13 amino acids. Germline V CDR1 and CDR2: KGHSH, LQKENI. The CDR3 nucleotides read TGTGCCAGCTCACCACGCTCCCGGAATGAGCAGTTCTTC. The encoded protein is CASSPRSRNEQFF.

There are a few counts of this clonotype. This chain links TRBV12-3 or TRBV12-4 with TRBJ1-6; possible D gene TRBD1, 5 bases. The V end was cut by 2 bases, the J end by 9 bases, with 11 bases between. The CDR3 extends over 14 amino acids. CDR3 in DNA: TGTGCCAGCAGTTTATTAGGGGAAAGTTCACCCCTCCACTTT. It is translated as CASSLLGESSPLHF.

This clonotype was picked up a small number of times. This chain joins TRBV7-8 and TRBJ2-1; 13 nucleotides line up with TRBD2. From germline, CDR1 is SGHVS and CDR2 FQNEAQ. J gave up 8 bases and V 6 bases, and 7 bases lay outside the gene matches. This CDR3 comprises 15 residues. In DNA, the CDR3 is TGTGCCAGCAGAGCACGACTAGCGGGGGGACATGAGCAGTTCTTC. This codes for CASRARLAGGHEQFF.

This clonotype was seen more than once but under ten times. The gene calls are TRBV5-6 and TRBJ2-1; maybe TRBD2 (7 bases). Per the germline V gene, CDR1 is SGHDT and CDR2 is YYEEEE. Trimming took 5 bases from V and 4 from J, leaving 19 bases between them. This CDR3 has 16 residues. CDR3 DNA sequence: TGTGCCAGCAGTACCCTTGGGGGGGGCGCTTACAATGAGCAGTTCTTC. It yields the protein CASSTLGGGAYNEQFF.

This clonotype was seen more than once but under ten times. The CDR3 nucleotides are TGTGCCAGCGACCGCAGAACCTCCTACGAGCAGTACTTC. Translated: CASDRRTSYEQYF. The chain couples TRBV6-1 to TRBJ2-7; no clear D. Germline CDR1 and CDR2: MNHNS and SASEGT. V lost 8 bases, J lost 0 bases, and 11 bases lay in between. CDR3 length: 13 residues.